The rows below give T cell receptor beta chains drawn from one sample of a study of tumor-infiltrating lymphocytes in primary liver carcinoma. Each CDR3 protein gets one entry after TCRdb re-called the multiplex PCR reads with MiXCR. The sample lists 44,000 or so distinct CDR3 sequences; just over 70% were seen once. The sample was liver tumor tissue from sampling region 5. These receptors were obtained from a man aged 35-49 years with primary liver carcinoma and hepatitis B virus infection. Each CDR3 is given with its conserved first and last residue. The D gene is left open where the match is weak. Clone size is shown for a subset of rows, as once, few, many or a class of expanded clone.

D,V,size,J,DNA,CDR3
TRBD2,TRBV4-1,NA,TRBJ2-1,TGCGCCAGTAGCCACCTGGGAGTAGCGGGAAAGTTAGTGGGATACAATGAGCAGTTCTTC,CASSHLGVAGKLVGYNEQFF
NA,TRBV13,NA,TRBJ1-1,TGTGCCAGCAGCTGGCGGGGCGCAGGTACCGCCTCTAAAGCTTTCTTT,CASSWRGAGTASKAFF
TRBD1,TRBV7-9,NA,TRBJ2-7,TGTGCCAGCAGCTTAGGCAGGGGGTTCTCCTACGAGCAGTACTTC,CASSLGRGFSYEQYF
NA,TRBV30,many,TRBJ2-2,TGTGCCTGGAGCGCCTTTGGGGCGGACGACACCGGGGAGCTGTTTTTT,CAWSAFGADDTGELFF
NA,TRBV11-2,NA,TRBJ2-1,TGTGCCAACAGCTTAGTTGGTTATGAGCAGTTCTTC,CANSLVGYEQFF
TRBD2,TRBV20-1,many,TRBJ2-5,TGCAGTGCTAGACAGGCAGCGGGAGAAGAGACCCAGTACTTC,CSARQAAGEETQYF
TRBD2,TRBV6-5,once,TRBJ2-1,TGTGCCAGCACCCCGGGACTAGCATACAATGAGCAGTTCTTC,CASTPGLAYNEQFF
NA,TRBV4-2,NA,TRBJ2-1,TGTACCAGCAGTATCGGTCTTGGGGGCCCCTGGGATGAGCAGTTCTTC,CTSSIGLGGPWDEQFF
NA,TRBV11-2,once,TRBJ2-1,TGTGCCAGCAGTTTAAATGATACCTGTGAGCAGTTCTTC,CASSLNDTCEQFF
TRBD2,TRBV12-3/TRBV12-4,NA,TRBJ2-1,TGTACCAGCAGTTGGGTAGCGGGCTACAATGATCAGTTCTTC,CTSSWVAGYNDQFF
TRBD2,TRBV11-1,NA,TRBJ2-1,TGTGCCAGCAGCCTAGGACTAGCGGGAGAAGTACACAATGAGCAGTTCTTC,CASSLGLAGEVHNEQFF
NA,TRBV11-2,few,TRBJ2-3,TGTGCTAGCGGCTTCCATAGCACAGATACGCAGTATTTT,CASGFHSTDTQYF
TRBD2,TRBV5-6,NA,TRBJ2-7,TGTGCCAACAGCTTCGGGCTAGCGGGGTACTACGAGCAGTACTTC,CANSFGLAGYYEQYF
NA,TRBV28,NA,TRBJ2-3,TGTGCCAGCAGGGGACTGGGGCTAATGGATACACAGTATTTT,CASRGLGLMDTQYF
NA,TRBV29-1,NA,TRBJ2-7,TGCAGCATAGCCTTTGGGTCCTACGAGCAGTACTTC,CSIAFGSYEQYF
NA,TRBV11-2,NA,TRBJ2-1,TGTGCCAGCAGCTTAGGGGCAGGGAATGAGCAGTTCTTC,CASSLGAGNEQFF
TRBD1,TRBV29-1,NA,TRBJ2-1,TGCAGCGGATTGCCGGGACAGGGGGTGGATGAACAACTCTTC,CSGLPGQGVDEQLF
TRBD1,TRBV6-2/TRBV6-3,NA,TRBJ2-1,TGTGCCAGCAGTTACATGCCCGGGACAGGGGGGTTCTTC,CASSYMPGTGGFF
TRBD2,TRBV11-1,medium-sized,TRBJ2-3,TGTGCCAGCAGCTCAGGCTACAGGGTCATAGCGGGAGTTTCTGGAGATACGCAGTATTTT,CASSSGYRVIAGVSGDTQYF
TRBD1,TRBV2,NA,TRBJ1-5,TGTGCCAGCAGTGGGGAATCTGGAACAGGGGGCCATCAGCCCCAGCATTTT,CASSGESGTGGHQPQHF
NA,TRBV4-1,NA,TRBJ2-1,TGCGCCATCAGCCAAGAAGCGGGACAAGACAATGAGCAGTTCTTC,CAISQEAGQDNEQFF
TRBD2,TRBV11-2,NA,TRBJ2-1,TGTGCCAGCAGCTGGGGGGGGAGCACCTACAATGGGCTGTTCTTC,CASSWGGSTYNGLFF
NA,TRBV11-2,NA,TRBJ2-5,TGTGTCAGCAGATCCCGAGGCTCGACCCACCAAGAGACCCAGTACTTC,CVSRSRGSTHQETQYF
TRBD2,TRBV5-6,many,TRBJ2-4,TGTGCCAGCAGCTTGGAAGCGGGGGGCACAAACATTCAGTACTTC,CASSLEAGGTNIQYF
TRBD1,TRBV28,many,TRBJ1-4,TGTGCCAGCAGTTCTCCGGGACAGGGGACTGAAAAACTGTTTTTT,CASSSPGQGTEKLFF
TRBD1,TRBV18,NA,TRBJ2-1,TGTGCCAGCTCACCAAACCTGGGGACAGGGAGGTTCAACAATGAGCGGTTCTTC,CASSPNLGTGRFNNERFF
TRBD2,TRBV4-1,NA,TRBJ2-1,TGCGCCAGTAGCCAGAACGGGAGGCCCGAAAATAAGCAGTTCTTC,CASSQNGRPENKQFF
TRBD2,TRBV6-1,NA,TRBJ2-7,TGTGCAGGCTCCGGGGCTAGCGGGGCCTACGAGCAGTACTTC,CAGSGASGAYEQYF
TRBD2,TRBV4-2,many,TRBJ2-3,TGTGCCAGCAGCTCCAGGACTAGCGGGAGTGCAGATACGCAGTATTTT,CASSSRTSGSADTQYF